Listed here are 26 T cell receptor beta chains from one sample, sequenced in a study of blood T cell repertoires in COVID-19 (dated by TCRdb to 2018 to 2020). The library was generated by the immunoSEQ multiplex PCR assay. Held by TCRdb, this immuneACCESS table contains in-frame sequences only and omits some clones. Under half of the omission traces to an unresolved V gene where checked; the cause of the rest is unknown. The sample records about 59,000 clones, around 79% of which are singletons. Of the sample, roughly 3.2% falls within the top ten clones. The sample was peripheral blood. Receptor source: a man in his 60s with acute or convalescent COVID-19.

The chain couples TRBV11-2 to TRBJ1-3; the D gene is possibly TRBD1 (5 bases). The CDR3 is made up of 17 amino acids. Germline CDR1 and CDR2: SGHAT and FQNNGV. V was clipped by 0 bases and J by 0 bases, with 12 bases between them. CDR3 nucleotides: TGTGCCAGCAGCTTAGATCAGGGCGGGACCTCTGGAAACACCATATATTTT. The encoded protein is CASSLDQGGTSGNTIYF.

The V gene is TRBV20-1, the J gene TRBJ2-3; 13 nucleotides line up with TRBD2. The CDR3 totals 13 residues. Per germline, CDR1 DFQATT and CDR2 SNEGSKA (reference sequence). The J segment lost 8 bases and the V segment lost 3 bases, leaving 2 bases of the junction unmatched. The CDR3 spells CSASTSGGATQYF. The CDR3 nucleotides read TGCAGTGCTAGTACTAGCGGGGGGGCTACGCAGTATTTT.

The chain combines TRBV24-1 with TRBJ2-5; 8 positions match TRBD2. There are 15 residues in the CDR3. The trim removed 5 bases at V and 2 bases at J, leaving 6 bases unmatched. Germline CDR1 is KGHDR and CDR2 is SFDVKD. For the CDR3, the DNA is TGTGCCACCAGTGTCAAACGGGGGGGTCAAGAGACCCAGTACTTC. It yields the protein CATSVKRGGQETQYF.

The chain joins TRBV30 to TRBJ2-7, with 7 bases fitting TRBD2. The CDR3 runs to 13 residues. With V trimmed by 8 bases and J by 3 bases, 10 bases remained unmatched. The germline gives CDR1 GTSNPN, CDR2 SVGIG (reference sequence). The CDR3 here is CATSGRGNYEQYF. DNA for the CDR3: TGTGCCACCTCGGGGAGGGGAAACTACGAGCAGTACTTC.

The chain couples TRBV6-1 to TRBJ1-2; D might be TRBD1 (5 bases). The CDR3 covers 15 residues. Trimming removed 2 bases at V and 4 bases at J, with 14 bases between. Germline V CDR1 and CDR2: MNHNS, SASEGT. This CDR3 reads CASSEPQGLFYGYTF. The DNA of the CDR3 is TGTGCCAGCAGTGAACCTCAGGGTCTATTCTATGGCTACACCTTC.

The chain recombines TRBV2 with TRBJ2-7; 7 bases match TRBD2. Germline V gene sequence: CDR1 SNHLY, CDR2 FYNNEI. V was clipped by 3 bases and J by 3 bases; unmatched bases: 11. This CDR3 has 16 residues. The CDR3 spells CASSESVGAGHYEQYF. Written as DNA, the CDR3 is TGTGCCAGCAGTGAGAGCGTCGGAGCGGGGCACTACGAGCAGTACTTC.

The chain uses TRBV6-6 and TRBJ2-3, with 8 bases lining up with TRBD2. There are 16 residues in the CDR3. Germline V CDR1 and CDR2: MNHNY, SVGAGI (reference sequence). The trim removed 2 bases at V and 4 bases at J, leaving 8 bases unmatched. CDR3 nucleotides: TGTGCCAGCAGTTACATGGCTCCGGGGGGGGCAGATACGCAGTATTTT. Translating it yields CASSYMAPGGADTQYF.

V and J are TRBV5-4 and TRBJ2-7; 14 bases line up with TRBD2. This CDR3 contains 15 residues. Germline V gives CDR1 SGHNT, CDR2 YYREEE (reference sequence). With V trimmed by 4 bases and J by 7 bases, 7 bases remained unmatched. DNA for the CDR3: TGTGCCAGCAGCGAGGGACTAGCGGGGGCGAAGGAGCAGTACTTC. Translation: CASSEGLAGAKEQYF. Full variable domain (outside the CDR3, taken from reference TRBV5-4 and TRBJ2-7): ETGVTQSPTHLIKTRGQQVTLRCSSQSGHNTVSWYQQALGQGPQFIFQYYREEENGRGNFPPRFSGLQFPNYSSELNVNALELDDSALYLCASSEGLAGAKEQYFGPGTRLTVT.

V and J are TRBV6-5 and TRBJ1-6; no clear D gene. V was trimmed by 7 bases and J by 7 bases, leaving 8 bases between them. This CDR3 has 12 residues. The germline V gene encodes CDR1 MNHEY and CDR2 SVGAGI. The CDR3 bases are TGTGCCAGCAAGGAGCTCAATTCACCCCTCCACTTT. Its protein product is CASKELNSPLHF.

V and J are TRBV19 and TRBJ2-7; TRBD1 is a possible D gene (5 bases). Trimming pared 5 bases from V and 0 bases from J, leaving 14 bases between. There are 15 residues in the CDR3. Germline lookup yields CDR1 LNHDA and CDR2 SQIVND (reference sequence). The CDR3 nucleotides read TGTGCCAGTAGTGGTCAAACGACAGCCTCCTACGAGCAGTACTTC. This translates into CASSGQTTASYEQYF.

The CDR3 DNA follows: TGTGCCAGCACCCCGACAGGAGTACAAGAGACCCAGTACTTC. This gives the protein CASTPTGVQETQYF. This sequence joins TRBV19 and TRBJ2-5; tentatively, D is TRBD1 (6 bases). Trimming took 9 bases from V and 2 from J, leaving 16 bases between them. This CDR3 spans 14 amino acids. Germline-derived CDR1 and CDR2 are LNHDA and SQIVND (reference sequence).

The chain recombines TRBV5-4 with TRBJ1-2, with 12 bases aligning to TRBD1. Germline CDR1 and CDR2: SGHNT and YYREEE (reference sequence). Losses at the gene ends were 3 bases for V and 5 bases for J; bases not matched to a gene: 5. The CDR3 is made up of 15 amino acids. The CDR3 DNA sequence: TGTGCCAGCAGCTCAGGGACAGGGGGCAGGTATGGCTACACCTTC. Translating it yields CASSSGTGGRYGYTF.

The V and J genes are TRBV7-8 and TRBJ2-4; D is ambiguous. The CDR3 totals 14 residues. V lost 3 bases and J lost 9, with 15 bases in between. The germline V gene encodes CDR1 SGHVS and CDR2 FQNEAQ. The chain's CDR3 is CASSLGLDMGIQYF. The CDR3 DNA follows: TGTGCCAGCAGCTTGGGCCTCGACATGGGCATTCAGTACTTC.

The chain employs TRBV12-3 or TRBV12-4 and TRBJ2-1; unclear D gene. Deletions cut 7 bases from V and 2 bases from J, with 6 bases between. The CDR3 loop spans 12 amino acids. CDR3 nucleotides: TGTGCCAGCACCCGGGCCTACAATGAGCAGTTCTTC. Protein: CASTRAYNEQFF.

V gene TRBV25-1 combines with J gene TRBJ2-1, with 9 nucleotides matching TRBD2. The junction had 15 bases not matched to a gene; V was cut back by 3 bases and J by 6 bases. CDR3 length equals 18 residues. CDR1 is MGHDK, CDR2 SYGVNS, per germline. The CDR3 bases are TGTGCCAGCAGTGACGCCATCGCGGGGGGGGCCCTCGGCAATGAGCAGTTCTTC. It translates to CASSDAIAGGALGNEQFF.

This rearrangement joins TRBV24-1 to TRBJ2-3; 9 bases line up with TRBD1. Germline CDR1 KGHDR, CDR2 SFDVKD. Trimming cost V 4 bases and J 3 bases; bases outside gene matches: 7. The CDR3 consists of 16 residues. The CDR3 loop is CATSESGTGKTDTQYF. CDR3 coding DNA: TGTGCCACCAGTGAATCCGGGACAGGGAAAACAGATACGCAGTATTTT.

The gene calls are TRBV5-6 and TRBJ1-1; no clear D. The CDR3 totals 14 residues. Deletions cut 2 bases from V and 5 bases from J, with 13 bases between. The germline CDR1 and CDR2 sequences are SGHDT and YYEEEE. The CDR3 DNA is TGTGCCAGCAGCTTCAAGGGCGGAGGTACTGAAGCTTTCTTT. As protein: CASSFKGGGTEAFF.

The rearrangement joins TRBV19 to TRBJ2-7, with 8 positions matching TRBD1. Germline V gene lookup returns CDR1 LNHDA and CDR2 SQIVND (reference sequence). Trimming took 5 bases from V and 0 from J; bases not matched to a gene: 15. The CDR3 covers 18 residues. CDR3 sequence reads: CASSPRQGFGFNSYEQYF. CDR3 DNA: TGTGCCAGTAGTCCGAGACAGGGGTTCGGATTCAACTCCTACGAGCAGTACTTC.

The J gene is TRBJ2-3, the V gene TRBV24-1, with 7 bases that match TRBD2. Germline trimming cut 0 bases from V and 3 bases from J; bases unmatched to any gene: 5. Germline CDR1 reads KGHDR; CDR2 reads SFDVKD. This CDR3 contains 16 residues. The CDR3 sequence: CATSDLRRGGTDTQYF. The CDR3 DNA follows: TGTGCCACCAGTGATTTGCGTCGCGGGGGAACAGATACGCAGTATTTT.

The sample holds one count of this clone. This chain links TRBV29-1 with TRBJ2-7; D is possibly TRBD2 (7 bases). Germline CDR1 reads SQVTM; CDR2 reads ANQGSEA. The V gene lost 2 bases and the J gene lost 6 bases, with 17 bases spanning the gap. This CDR3 region has 14 residues. DNA for the CDR3: TGCAGCGTTGAATTTCCCTGGGAGGGGGGCGAGCAGTACTTC. The encoded protein is CSVEFPWEGGEQYF.

J is TRBJ2-6 and V is TRBV24-1; possibly TRBD2 for D (5 bases). Germline V gene sequence: CDR1 KGHDR, CDR2 SFDVKD. The CDR3 has 17 amino acids. V was shortened by 1 base and J by 2 bases, with 11 bases between the two germline ends. CDR3 amino acids: CATSDLKGVAGANVLTF. The DNA for the CDR3 is TGTGCCACCAGTGATTTAAAGGGAGTAGCTGGGGCCAACGTCCTGACTTTC.

V is TRBV30 and J is TRBJ1-5, with a possible D match to TRBD1 (5 bases). Looked up from germline, CDR1 is GTSNPN and CDR2 is SVGIG (reference sequence). Trimming pared 1 base from V and 9 bases from J, leaving 19 bases between. The CDR3 is made up of 15 amino acids. The CDR3, as DNA: TGTGCCTGGAGTGCTGGGGGAGGGGCAGGTTCGCCCCAGCATTTT. The encoded protein is CAWSAGGGAGSPQHF.

V and J are TRBV30 and TRBJ2-3, with D maybe TRBD2 (6 bases). The V gene's germline CDR1 is GTSNPN and CDR2 SVGIG (reference sequence). The CDR3 runs to 14 residues. Trimming removed 0 bases from V and 1 base from J, with 8 bases in between. As DNA, the CDR3 is TGTGCCTGGAGTGTACGCGGGGGCACAGATACGCAGTATTTT. Amino acids: CAWSVRGGTDTQYF.

The gene calls are TRBV19 and TRBJ1-4, with 7 nucleotides matching TRBD1. The germline V gene has CDR1 LNHDA and CDR2 SQIVND (reference sequence). The CDR3 sequence is 17 residues long. The V gene end was trimmed by 3 bases and the J gene end by 2 bases; junction bases not matched to a gene: 9. The CDR3 DNA reads as TGTGCCAGTAGTATCATAATACCGACAGGGACTAATGAAAAACTGTTTTTT. Translating it yields CASSIIIPTGTNEKLFF.

The chain links TRBV6-4 to TRBJ2-5; the D gene is possibly TRBD2 (5 bases). V was shortened by 0 bases and J by 7 bases, with 9 bases between the two germline ends. The germline V gene encodes CDR1 MRHNA and CDR2 SNTAGT. The CDR3 is 13 amino acids. The CDR3 DNA is TGTGCCAGCAGTGACTCAGTAGAGGGGACCCAGTACTTC. It translates to CASSDSVEGTQYF.

This chain joins TRBV6-6 and TRBJ1-2, with D maybe TRBD1 (5 bases). The ends were cut back, 0 bases at V and 1 base at J, with 9 bases in the middle. CDR3 length equals 15 residues. Germline lookup yields CDR1 MNHNY and CDR2 SVGAGI (reference sequence). The CDR3 reads CASSYSKGNNYGYTF. The CDR3 DNA sequence: TGTGCCAGCAGTTACTCAAAGGGGAATAACTATGGCTACACCTTC.